A selection of T cell receptor beta chains follows, all from one sample in a study of tumor-infiltrating lymphocytes in localized non-small cell lung cancer. Profiling relied on immunoSEQ multiplex PCR, and the TCRdb table lists in-frame clones only, not all of them. The sample lists about 14,000 clones; about 70% were seen once. Sequencing was carried out using lung tumor tissue. Receptors originate from a human donor with non-small cell lung cancer. Each CDR3 is given with its conserved first and last residue. D genes are given only for firm matches. A row's size may be missing; if present it is once, few, many or a size class.

v_gene,d_gene,abundance,j_gene,CDR3nt,CDR3aa
TRBV11-1,-,-,TRBJ2-7,TGTGCCAGCAGCTTAGGGGCAGTCTACTACGAGCAGTACTTC,CASSLGAVYYEQYF
TRBV5-6,-,-,TRBJ2-3,TGTGCCAGCAGCATATGGGGGCAGACTAGCAGCACAGATACGCAGTATTTT,CASSIWGQTSSTDTQYF
TRBV29-1,TRBD2,-,TRBJ2-3,TGCAGCGTCACTAGCGGGAGCACAGATACGCAGTATTTT,CSVTSGSTDTQYF
TRBV4-2,TRBD1,-,TRBJ2-2,TGTGCCAGCAGCCCCGACAGGGTTAACACCGGGGAGCTGTTTTTT,CASSPDRVNTGELFF
TRBV9,-,-,TRBJ1-2,TGTGCCAGCAGCGTAGTTCAGAGAGGGGGCTACACCTTC,CASSVVQRGGYTF
TRBV4-3,-,-,TRBJ2-7,TGCGCCAGCAGCCAAGAATTTCCCTCCTACGAGCAGTACTTC,CASSQEFPSYEQYF
TRBV5-6,TRBD1,few,TRBJ1-2,TGTGCCAGCAGCATGGACACAGGGGGGTATTATGGCTACACCTTC,CASSMDTGGYYGYTF
TRBV9,-,-,TRBJ1-3,TGTGCCAGCAGCGTAGCTCTTCTCTCTGGAAACACCATATATTTT,CASSVALLSGNTIYF
TRBV5-6,-,-,TRBJ2-2,TGTGCCAGCAGCTTGTGGGTCAGAGCGAACACCGGGGAGCTGTTTTTT,CASSLWVRANTGELFF
TRBV9,-,few,TRBJ1-2,TGTGCCAGCAGCGTAGCTGAGGTTAACTATGGCTACACCTTC,CASSVAEVNYGYTF
TRBV7-2,TRBD2,-,TRBJ2-1,TGTGCCAGCAGCTTACCTAGCGGGAATTATGAGCAGTTCTTC,CASSLPSGNYEQFF